One sample yielded the 2 T cell receptor beta chains listed below, sequenced in a study of cytomegalovirus exposure and HLA in healthy donors. A multiplex PCR was run with 60 Vbeta primers and 13 Jbeta primers. TCRdb's copy holds only in-frame clones and misses some; the assay was immunoSEQ multiplex PCR. Of some 140,000 clones listed, roughly 77% are singletons. The specimen was PBMCs. The receptors were gathered from a man aged 30 to 39 in good health and CMV-seropositive.

This clone was found once. V is TRBV7-2 and J is TRBJ2-7, with TRBD2 matching 7 bases. CDR3 length equals 15 residues. Germline CDR1 SGHTA, CDR2 FQGNSA. The junction had 7 bases not matched to a gene; V was cut back by 5 bases and J by 0 bases. CDR3 residues: CASSPRSGTSYEQYF. The CDR3 DNA follows: TGTGCCAGCAGCCCTAGGAGCGGGACCTCCTACGAGCAGTACTTC.

This clone has a handful of counts. CDR3 DNA sequence: TGTGCCAGCAAGACGGGGGATACTGAAGCTTTCTTT. It yields the protein CASKTGDTEAFF. The chain employs TRBV27 and TRBJ1-1; perhaps TRBD1 as D (5 bases). Per germline, CDR1 MNHEY and CDR2 SMNVEV (reference sequence). The CDR3 has 12 amino acids. V was clipped by 7 bases and J by 5 bases, with 11 bases between them.